This is a list of T cell receptor beta chains from one sample in a study of cytomegalovirus exposure and HLA in healthy donors. The data were produced by immunoSEQ multiplex PCR, yet TCRdb's version contains in-frame clones alone and is incomplete. The sample consists of some 150,000 clones, about four fifths of them appearing once. Sequenced: PBMCs. Receptors were obtained from a young man in good health and CMV-seropositive. Each CDR3 is given with its conserved first and last residue.

V,J,CDR3
TRBV5-1,TRBJ1-5,CASSLSSASGNQPQHF
TRBV2,TRBJ1-2,CASRLGTGGGYTF
TRBV7-9,TRBJ1-1,CASSTRRVGEAFF
TRBV27,TRBJ2-1,CASSPLLAGGQHEQFF
TRBV12-5,TRBJ1-5,CASGKLHTGTGVGGRNQPQHF
TRBV27,TRBJ2-1,CASYDIGQGRDEQFF
TRBV2,TRBJ2-1,CASSTPGGSVNEQFF
TRBV5-1,TRBJ2-7,CASSLSGPPYEQYF
TRBV2,TRBJ1-2,CASRSAEAGVSGYTF
TRBV6-5,TRBJ1-1,CASTEDRGSFAEAFF
TRBV29-1,TRBJ2-3,CSVRWSADTQYF
TRBV9,TRBJ2-1,CASSVGGTWNEQFF
TRBV6-1,TRBJ1-5,CASSGHIDQPQHF
TRBV7-9,TRBJ2-5,CASSLSAEEYF
TRBV28,TRBJ2-1,CASSELRVDNEQFF
TRBV28,TRBJ1-1,CASSLGRGLVAFF
TRBV5-1,TRBJ2-7,CASSPSGTTNYEQYF
TRBV7-2,TRBJ2-7,CASSEQGAYYEQYF
TRBV2,TRBJ2-6,CASSLQGALGANGLTF
TRBV18,TRBJ1-1,CASSPEFGWTEAFF
TRBV27,TRBJ1-5,CASSFMAGSNQPQHF
TRBV4-1,TRBJ2-1,CASSQDRLAENNEQFF
TRBV6-5,TRBJ1-4,CASSPGVGTNEKLFF
TRBV9,TRBJ2-5,CASSVVGEGVQETQYF
TRBV28,TRBJ1-1,CASLVGLNTEAFF
TRBV30,TRBJ1-1,CAWRRQGPMNTEAFF
TRBV21-1,TRBJ2-2,CASSKGPLASGELFF
TRBV4-2,TRBJ1-1,CASSQGPQGAEAFF
TRBV7-6,TRBJ2-1,CASSLVGGPNEQFF
TRBV9,TRBJ2-5,CASSPQSGRQETQYF
TRBV9,TRBJ1-1,CASSAGRGGTEAFF